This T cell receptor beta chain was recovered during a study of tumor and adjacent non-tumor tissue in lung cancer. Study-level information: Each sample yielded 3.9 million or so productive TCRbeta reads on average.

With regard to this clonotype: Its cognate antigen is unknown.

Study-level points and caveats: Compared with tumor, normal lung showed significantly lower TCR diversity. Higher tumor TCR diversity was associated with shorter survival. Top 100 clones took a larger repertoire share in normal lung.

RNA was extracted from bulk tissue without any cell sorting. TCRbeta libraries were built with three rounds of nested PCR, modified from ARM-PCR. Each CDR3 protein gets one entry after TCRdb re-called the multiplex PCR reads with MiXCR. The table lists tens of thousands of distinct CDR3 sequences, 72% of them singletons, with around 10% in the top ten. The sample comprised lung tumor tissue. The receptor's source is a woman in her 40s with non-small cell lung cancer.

CDR3 DNA: TGTGCCAGCAGTCACCACAGGGGCACTGGTTACGAGCAGTACTTC. This encodes CASSHHRGTGYEQYF. The chain is built from TRBV6-2 or TRBV6-3 and TRBJ2-7; 7 nucleotides line up with TRBD1. The CDR3 runs to 15 residues. Germline assignment: CDR1 MNHEY and CDR2 SVGEGT. With 5 bases clipped from V and 4 bases from J, the junction kept 11 bases outside the gene matches.